This record concerns one T cell receptor beta chain sequence. Its antigen is unidentified. These data come from a study of T cell responses to AZD1222 COVID-19 vaccine. Whole-study results and caveats: With dominance at 160-218 and 743-854, vaccine-associated CD4 TCRs spanned spike.

Generated by immunoSEQ multiplex PCR, the TCRdb table keeps only in-frame clones and is missing some. The repertoire consists of some 120,000 clones, with 75% to 90% occurring once and the leading ten covering approximately 4.7%. The source is an adult who received the AZD1222 COVID-19 vaccine. Sequencing used peripheral blood, obtained 28 days after the second AZD1222 dose.

The CDR3 DNA reads TGTGCCTGGAGTAACTCACAGGGTTGGAGGGCTTTCTTT. It translates to CAWSNSQGWRAFF. The chain carries TRBV30 and TRBJ1-1; D might be TRBD1 (6 bases). The germline V and J ends were trimmed by 2 bases and 11 bases, with 18 bases remaining between them. This CDR3 is built from 13 residues. Per germline, CDR1 GTSNPN and CDR2 SVGIG (reference sequence).